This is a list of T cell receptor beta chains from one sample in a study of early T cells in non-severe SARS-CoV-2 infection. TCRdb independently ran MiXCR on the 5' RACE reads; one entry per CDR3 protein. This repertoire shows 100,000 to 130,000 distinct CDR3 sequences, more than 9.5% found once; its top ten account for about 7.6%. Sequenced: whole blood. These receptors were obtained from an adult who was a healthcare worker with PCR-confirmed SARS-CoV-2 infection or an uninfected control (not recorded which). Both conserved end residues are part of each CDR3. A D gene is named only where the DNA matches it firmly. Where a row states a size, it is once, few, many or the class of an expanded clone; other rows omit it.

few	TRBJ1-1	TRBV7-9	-	CASSNTGFTEAFF	TGTGCCAGCAGCAACACAGGGTTCACTGAAGCTTTCTTT
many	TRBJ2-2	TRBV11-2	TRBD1	CASRALQGATGELFF	TGTGCCAGCAGGGCGCTGCAGGGGGCGACCGGGGAGCTGTTTTTT
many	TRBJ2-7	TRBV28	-	CASSRPSAPYEQYF	TGTGCCAGCAGCCGGCCCTCGGCCCCCTACGAGCAGTACTTC
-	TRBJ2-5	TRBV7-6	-	CASSFTSYETQYF	TGTGCCAGCAGCTTCACTAGCTATGAGACCCAGTACTTC
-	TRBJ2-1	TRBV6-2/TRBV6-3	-	CAASRRSSDNEQFF	TGTGCCGCATCACGGCGGAGTTCGGACAATGAGCAGTTCTTC
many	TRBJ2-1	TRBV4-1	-	CASSQGRARGSYNEQFF	TGCGCCAGCAGCCAAGGTCGCGCTAGGGGGAGTTACAATGAGCAGTTCTTC
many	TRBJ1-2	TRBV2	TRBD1	CASTLRTGGNGYTF	TGTGCCAGCACCCTTAGGACAGGGGGGAATGGCTACACCTTC
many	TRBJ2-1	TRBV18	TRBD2	CASSPDREVNEQFF	TGTGCCAGCTCACCAGATCGGGAGGTAAATGAGCAGTTCTTC
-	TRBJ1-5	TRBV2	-	CASGGRDRNQPQHF	TGTGCCAGCGGGGGCAGGGACCGGAATCAGCCCCAGCATTTT
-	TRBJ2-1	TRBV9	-	CASSEDEQFF	TGTGCCAGCTCTGAGGATGAGCAGTTCTTC
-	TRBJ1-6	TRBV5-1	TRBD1	CASSPVQGAYSPFHF	TGCGCCAGCAGCCCGGTACAGGGGGCTTATTCACCCTTCCACTTT
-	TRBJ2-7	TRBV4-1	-	CASSRREEDYEQYF	TGCGCCAGCTCTCGGCGGGAAGAAGACTACGAGCAGTACTTC
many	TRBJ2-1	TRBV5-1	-	CASSLRVVESSYNEQFF	TGCGCCAGCAGCTTGCGGGTGGTGGAGAGCTCCTACAATGAGCAGTTCTTC
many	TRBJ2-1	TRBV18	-	CASSPPRSLNEQFF	TGTGCCAGCTCCCCCCCCAGGAGCCTCAATGAGCAGTTCTTC
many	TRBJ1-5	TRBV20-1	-	CSARDQGTDASNQPQHF	TGCAGTGCTAGAGATCAGGGTACAGATGCTAGCAATCAGCCCCAGCATTTT
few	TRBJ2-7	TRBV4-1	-	CASSQGLEVYEQYF	TGCGCCAGCAGCCAAGGCCTAGAAGTCTACGAGCAGTACTTC
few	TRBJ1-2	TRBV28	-	CASSFGGTYGYTF	TGTGCCAGCAGCTTCGGAGGGACCTATGGCTACACCTTC
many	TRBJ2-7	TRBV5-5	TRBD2	CASSFGTGGRTYEQYF	TGTGCCAGCAGCTTCGGTACGGGGGGGAGGACCTACGAGCAGTACTTC
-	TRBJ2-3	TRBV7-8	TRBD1	CASSLEGTGVTGTDTQYF	TGTGCCAGCAGCTTAGAGGGGACAGGGGTCACGGGCACAGATACGCAGTATTTT
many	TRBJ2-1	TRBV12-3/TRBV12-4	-	CASSLLGAFYNEQFF	TGTGCCAGCAGTTTATTGGGGGCTTTCTACAATGAGCAGTTCTTC
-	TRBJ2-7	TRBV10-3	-	CAISRERGEQYF	TGTGCCATCTCCCGGGAGAGGGGCGAGCAGTACTTC
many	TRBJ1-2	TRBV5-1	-	CASSLGKWGAGYGYTF	TGCGCCAGCAGCTTGGGAAAATGGGGCGCGGGCTATGGCTACACCTTC